What follows are 21 T cell receptor beta chains derived from one specimen sequenced in a study of shared clonotypes between healthy human individuals. The naive CD8 fraction comprised CD45RO-negative cells positively selected for CCR7 and excluded terminally differentiated effector memory CD45RA+ cells. Profiling relied on immunoSEQ multiplex PCR, and the TCRdb table lists in-frame clones only, not all of them. The sample carries roughly 770,000 clones, about 96% recorded once. Sequenced material: naive CD8+ T cells sorted from blood. The receptors here all came from a man aged 25-40 years in good health.

Turning to this clone: This specimen includes other DNA sequences encoding the same CDR3. J is TRBJ2-1 and V is TRBV29-1, with 9 bases that match TRBD2. V shed 1 base, J shed 2 bases, and the junction held 3 bases outside the gene matches. Germline V gene sequence: CDR1 SQVTM, CDR2 ANQGSEA. CDR3 size: 15 residues. The CDR3 here is CSVEGLAETYNEQFF. The DNA for the CDR3 is TGCAGCGTTGAAGGACTAGCGGAAACCTACAATGAGCAGTTCTTC.

The chain uses TRBV5-6 and TRBJ2-5; tentatively, D is TRBD1 (5 bases). Trimming cost V 0 bases and J 4 bases, with 7 bases left between them. CDR1 is SGHDT, CDR2 YYEEEE, per germline. This CDR3 comprises 13 residues. CDR3 residues: CASSLDQGETQYF. In nucleotides, the CDR3 is TGTGCCAGCAGCTTGGATCAGGGAGAGACCCAGTACTTC.

This sequence joins TRBV6-5 and TRBJ2-1, with TRBD2 matching 8 bases. This CDR3 comprises 16 residues. Germline assignment: CDR1 MNHEY and CDR2 SVGAGI. V gave up 4 bases and J gave up 0 bases; unmatched junction bases: 5. Here the CDR3 reads CASSLSSGSSYNEQFF. DNA for the CDR3: TGTGCCAGCAGTTTATCCAGCGGGAGCTCCTACAATGAGCAGTTCTTC.

The gene calls are TRBV6-5 and TRBJ1-1; D not certain. CDR1 and CDR2 (germline): MNHEY, SVGAGI. CDR3 size: 12 residues. Trimming left V 5 bases short and J 7 bases short, with 11 bases between. The CDR3 region is CASSRGPSEAFF. In nucleotides, the CDR3 is TGTGCCAGCAGTAGAGGGCCGAGTGAAGCTTTCTTT.

V is TRBV21-1 and J is TRBJ1-3; TRBD1, the table's D call, lacks a check against the DNA. TRBV21-1 is assigned pseudogene status. The CDR3 covers 15 residues. The CDR3 bases are TGTGCCAGCAGCAAGGGGACAGACTCTGGAAACACCATATATTTT. Amino acid sequence: CASSKGTDSGNTIYF.

The rearrangement uses TRBV6-5 and TRBJ1-2; D ambiguous. CDR1 and CDR2 (germline): MNHEY, SVGAGI. The germline V and J ends were trimmed by 5 bases and 4 bases, with 17 bases remaining between them. The CDR3 has 15 residues. CDR3 sequence: CASSRGERLGYGYTF. The CDR3 coding sequence is TGTGCCAGCAGTCGCGGGGAGCGCCTTGGCTATGGCTACACCTTC.

This clone is a singleton in its sample. The chain recombines TRBV9 with TRBJ2-1; D possibly corresponds to TRBD2 (6 bases). CDR1 is SGDLS and CDR2 is YYNGEE in the germline V gene. The V gene lost 4 bases and the J gene lost 7 bases, with 18 bases spanning the gap. The CDR3 has 15 amino acids. As DNA, the CDR3 is TGTGCCAGCAGCACTGACGCGGGGAGTGGTAATGAGCAGTTCTTC. This codes for CASSTDAGSGNEQFF. The full variable domain, in which reference TRBV9 and TRBJ2-1 provide the parts outside the CDR3, is DSGVTQTPKHLITATGQRVTLRCSPRSGDLSVYWYQQSLDQGLQFLIQYYNGEERAKGNILERFSAQQFPDLHSELNLSSLELGDSALYFCASSTDAGSGNEQFFGPGTRLTVL.

The rearrangement joins TRBV7-9 to TRBJ2-2; D remains unclear. The V gene lost 2 bases and the J gene lost 6 bases, with 4 bases spanning the gap. Germline CDR1 and CDR2: SEHNR and FQNEAQ (reference sequence). The CDR3 has 12 residues. CDR3 sequence: CASSLSAGELFF. CDR3 DNA sequence: TGTGCCAGCAGCTTAAGCGCCGGGGAGCTGTTTTTT.

The chain couples TRBV6-1 to TRBJ1-2, with TRBD1 matching 8 bases. Germline lookup yields CDR1 MNHNS and CDR2 SASEGT. This CDR3 contains 13 residues. Germline trimming cut 6 bases from V and 8 bases from J; bases unmatched to any gene: 8. This CDR3 is CASSHDRGRGYTF. CDR3 DNA: TGTGCCAGCAGCCACGACAGGGGTAGAGGCTACACCTTC.

V usage is TRBV11-2 and J usage is TRBJ1-2; D is uncertain. Looked up from germline, CDR1 is SGHAT and CDR2 is FQNNGV. With 5 bases removed from V and 4 bases from J, the gap between germline ends came to 5 bases. The CDR3 covers 11 residues. The CDR3 here is CASSTFYGYTF. CDR3 DNA: TGTGCCAGCAGCACTTTCTATGGCTACACCTTC.

The rearrangement joins TRBV7-8 to TRBJ2-7, with D tentatively TRBD1 (6 bases). Germline-derived CDR1 and CDR2 are SGHVS and FQNEAQ. Trimming stripped 6 bases from V and 0 bases from J, with 6 bases between. The CDR3 has 12 residues. This chain's CDR3 is CASRDSSYEQYF. The CDR3 coding sequence is TGTGCCAGCAGGGACAGCTCCTACGAGCAGTACTTC.

The chain has TRBV14 and TRBJ2-3; D is unresolved. Germline V gene data show CDR1 as SGHDN and CDR2 as FVKESK. The CDR3 loop spans 15 amino acids. V was shortened by 2 bases and J by 0 bases, with 9 bases between the two germline ends. CDR3 nucleotides: TGTGCCAGCAGCCAACGGACGGCAAGCACAGATACGCAGTATTTT. It yields the protein CASSQRTASTDTQYF.

The chain joins TRBV28 to TRBJ2-1, with D possibly being TRBD2 (5 bases). Germline values: CDR1 MDHEN, CDR2 SYDVKM. The V end was cut by 5 bases, the J end by 0 bases, with 20 bases between. The CDR3 length is 18 residues. CDR3 DNA: TGTGCCAGCAGTATCTTCGTGGGAGAGGCTAGCTCCTACAATGAGCAGTTCTTC. Its translation: CASSIFVGEASSYNEQFF.

The rearrangement joins TRBV18 to TRBJ2-5; D gene ambiguous. The length of the CDR3 is 11 residues. The germline V gene has CDR1 KGHSH and CDR2 LQKENI. V lost 5 bases, J lost 5 bases, and 6 bases lay in between. The CDR3 is CASSGRETQYF. CDR3 bases: TGTGCCAGCTCAGGACGGGAGACCCAGTACTTC. Together with reference TRBV18 and TRBJ2-5, the CDR3 gives the full variable domain: NAGVMQNPRHLVRRRGQEARLRCSPMKGHSHVYWYRQLPEEGLKFMVYLQKENIIDESGMPKERFSAEFPKEGPSILRIQQVVRGDSAAYFCASSGRETQYFGPGTRLLVL.

This chain joins TRBV13 and TRBJ2-7; a weak D match, TRBD1 (6 bases). Germline CDR1 is PRHDT and CDR2 is FYEKMQ (reference sequence). V shed 4 bases and J shed 6 bases, with 13 bases lying between them. This CDR3 region has 13 residues. The CDR3 spells CASSSLGAGEQYF. The CDR3 DNA follows: TGTGCCAGCAGCTCTTTGGGGGCTGGCGAGCAGTACTTC.

This CDR3 reads CASSFGGTSNTGELFF. The CDR3 nucleotides read TGTGCCAGCAGCTTCGGAGGGACCTCGAACACCGGGGAGCTGTTTTTT. This chain joins TRBV5-6 and TRBJ2-2; tentative D call: TRBD2 (6 bases). Germline V gene sequence: CDR1 SGHDT, CDR2 YYEEEE. Trimming cost V 2 bases and J 0 bases, with 11 bases left between them. CDR3 length equals 16 residues.

This sequence joins TRBV14 and TRBJ2-3, with 11 bases lining up with TRBD2. The CDR3 is 17 amino acids. V shed 8 bases, J shed 0 bases, and the junction held 10 bases outside the gene matches. Looked up from germline, CDR1 is SGHDN and CDR2 is FVKESK. In nucleotides, the CDR3 is TGTGCCAGCGATACCGGGACTAGCGGCCTTAGCACAGATACGCAGTATTTT. It codes for CASDTGTSGLSTDTQYF.

The V gene is TRBV27, the J gene TRBJ1-1; weak D call: TRBD1 (6 bases). V was clipped by 4 bases and J by 0 bases, with 9 bases between them. Germline CDR1 is MNHEY and CDR2 is SMNVEV (reference sequence). The CDR3 sequence is 14 residues long. The CDR3 spells CASSSGALNTEAFF. The DNA of the CDR3 is TGTGCCAGCAGTTCAGGGGCGTTGAACACTGAAGCTTTCTTT.

In DNA form, the CDR3 reads TGTGCCAGCTCACCACTCCCCTTGGGGGGCGGGCAGCCCCAGCATTTT. Its translation is CASSPLPLGGGQPQHF. The V call is TRBV18, the J call TRBJ1-5; tentative D call: TRBD1 (6 bases). This CDR3 has 16 amino acids. V was cut by 1 base and J by 7 bases, with 17 bases left in between. Germline CDR1 reads KGHSH; CDR2 reads LQKENI.

The chain couples TRBV6-5 to TRBJ1-5; 7 nucleotides line up with TRBD1. Trimming removed 5 bases from V and 1 base from J; junction bases left unmatched: 2. CDR3 length: 14 residues. Germline V gene data show CDR1 as MNHEY and CDR2 as SVGAGI. CDR3 nucleotides: TGTGCCAGCAGTCCGACAGGGAGCAATCAGCCCCAGCATTTT. Its translation is CASSPTGSNQPQHF.

V usage is TRBV19 and J usage is TRBJ1-1, with D unresolved. Germline CDR1 is LNHDA and CDR2 is SQIVND (reference sequence). CDR3 length equals 13 residues. V lost 8 bases and J 1 base, leaving 11 bases between the germline ends. The DNA of the CDR3 is TGTGCCAGTTCAAGGCGGGGGAACACTGAAGCTTTCTTT. Translated, it gives CASSRRGNTEAFF.